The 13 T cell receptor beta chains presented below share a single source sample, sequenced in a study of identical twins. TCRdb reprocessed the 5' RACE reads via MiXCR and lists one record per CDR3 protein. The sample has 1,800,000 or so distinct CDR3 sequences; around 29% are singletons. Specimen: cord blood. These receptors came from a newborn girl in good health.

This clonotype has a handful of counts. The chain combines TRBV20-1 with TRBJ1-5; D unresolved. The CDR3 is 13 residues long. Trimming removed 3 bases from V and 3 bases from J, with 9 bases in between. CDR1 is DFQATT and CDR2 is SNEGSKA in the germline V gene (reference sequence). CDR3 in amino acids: CSASIGNNQPQHF. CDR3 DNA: TGCAGTGCTAGTATCGGAAACAATCAGCCCCAGCATTTT.

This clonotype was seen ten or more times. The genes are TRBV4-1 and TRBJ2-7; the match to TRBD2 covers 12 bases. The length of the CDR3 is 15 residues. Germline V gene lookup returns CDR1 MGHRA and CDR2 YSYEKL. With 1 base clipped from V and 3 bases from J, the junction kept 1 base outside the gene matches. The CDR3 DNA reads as TGCGCCAGCAGCCAAGCGACTAGCGGGAGCTACGAGCAGTACTTC. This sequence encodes CASSQATSGSYEQYF.

CDR3 nucleotide sequence: TGTGCCAGCCAATTAGCGGGAGGCTCGTTCTACGAGCAGTACTTC. Its translation: CASQLAGGSFYEQYF. The genes are TRBV12-3 or TRBV12-4 and TRBJ2-5; 10 positions match TRBD2. The closer fit of TRBJ2-7 to the DNA end suggests the J call may be wrong. The CDR3 sequence is 15 residues long.

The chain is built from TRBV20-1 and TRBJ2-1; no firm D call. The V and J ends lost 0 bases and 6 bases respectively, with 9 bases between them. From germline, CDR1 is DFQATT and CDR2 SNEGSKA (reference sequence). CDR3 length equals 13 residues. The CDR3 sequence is CSARELLVNEQFF. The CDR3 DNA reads TGCAGTGCTAGAGAATTGCTAGTCAATGAGCAGTTCTTC.

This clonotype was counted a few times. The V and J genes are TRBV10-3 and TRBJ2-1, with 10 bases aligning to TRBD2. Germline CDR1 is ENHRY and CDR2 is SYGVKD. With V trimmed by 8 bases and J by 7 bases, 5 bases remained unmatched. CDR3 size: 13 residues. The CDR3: CAIGLAENNEQFF. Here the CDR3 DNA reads TGTGCCATCGGACTAGCGGAGAATAATGAGCAGTTCTTC.

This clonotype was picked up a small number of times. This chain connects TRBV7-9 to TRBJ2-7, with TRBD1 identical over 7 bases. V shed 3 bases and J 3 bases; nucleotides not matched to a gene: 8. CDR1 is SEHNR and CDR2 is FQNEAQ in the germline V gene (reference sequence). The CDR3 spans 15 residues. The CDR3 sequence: CASSFPSTGNYEQYF. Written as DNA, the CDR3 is TGTGCCAGCAGCTTTCCCTCGACAGGGAACTACGAGCAGTACTTC. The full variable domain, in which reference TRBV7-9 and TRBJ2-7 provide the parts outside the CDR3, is DTGVSQNPRHKITKRGQNVTFRCDPISEHNRLYWYRQTLGQGPEFLTYFQNEAQLEKSRLLSDRFSAERPKGSFSTLEIQRTEQGDSAMYLCASSFPSTGNYEQYFGPGTRLTVT.

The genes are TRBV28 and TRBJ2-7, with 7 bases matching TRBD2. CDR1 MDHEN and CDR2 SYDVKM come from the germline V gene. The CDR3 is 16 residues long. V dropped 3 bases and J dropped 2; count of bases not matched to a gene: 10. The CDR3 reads CASSFSAGMRAYEQYF. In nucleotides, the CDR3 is TGTGCCAGCAGTTTTTCAGCGGGAATGCGGGCCTACGAGCAGTACTTC.

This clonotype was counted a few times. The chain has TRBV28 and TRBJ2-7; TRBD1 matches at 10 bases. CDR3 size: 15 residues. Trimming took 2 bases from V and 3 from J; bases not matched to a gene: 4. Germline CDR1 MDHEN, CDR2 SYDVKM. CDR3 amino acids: CASSLPGQGIYEQYF. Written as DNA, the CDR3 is TGTGCCAGCAGTTTACCGGGACAGGGGATCTACGAGCAGTACTTC.

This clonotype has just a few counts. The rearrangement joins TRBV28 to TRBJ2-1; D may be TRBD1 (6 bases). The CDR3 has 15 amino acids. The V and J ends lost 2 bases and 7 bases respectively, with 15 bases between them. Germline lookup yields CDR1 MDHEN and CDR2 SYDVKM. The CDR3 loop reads CASSLDRNPLNEQFF. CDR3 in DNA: TGTGCCAGCAGTTTAGACAGGAACCCTCTGAATGAGCAGTTCTTC.

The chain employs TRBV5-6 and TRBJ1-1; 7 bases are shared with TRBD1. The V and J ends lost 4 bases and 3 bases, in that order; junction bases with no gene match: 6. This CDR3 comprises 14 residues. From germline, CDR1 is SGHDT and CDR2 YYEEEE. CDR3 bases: TGTGCCAGCAGCAAGACAGGGCGTGACACTGAAGCTTTCTTT. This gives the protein CASSKTGRDTEAFF.

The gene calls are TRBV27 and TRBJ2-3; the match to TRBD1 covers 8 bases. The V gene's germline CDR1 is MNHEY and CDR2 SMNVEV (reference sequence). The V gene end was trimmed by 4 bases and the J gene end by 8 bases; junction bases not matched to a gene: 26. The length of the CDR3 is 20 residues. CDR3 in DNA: TGTGCCAGCAGTTCCTTTCCCATATCCTCTTGCAGGGGGCGCAGAGGTACGCAGTATTTT. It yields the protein CASSSFPISSCRGRRGTQYF.

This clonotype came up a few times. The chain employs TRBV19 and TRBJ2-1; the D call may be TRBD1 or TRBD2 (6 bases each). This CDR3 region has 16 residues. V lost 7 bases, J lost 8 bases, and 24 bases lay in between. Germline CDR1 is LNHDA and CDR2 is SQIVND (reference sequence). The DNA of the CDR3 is TGTGCCAGTACCAGCCCCTATATCGGGGGCGGTTATGAGCAGTTCTTC. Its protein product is CASTSPYIGGGYEQFF.

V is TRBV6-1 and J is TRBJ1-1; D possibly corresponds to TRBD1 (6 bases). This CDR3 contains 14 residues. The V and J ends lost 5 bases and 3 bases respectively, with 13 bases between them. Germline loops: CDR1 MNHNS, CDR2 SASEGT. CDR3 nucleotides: TGTGCCAGCAGTCCGGGACACGGATACACTGAAGCTTTCTTT. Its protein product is CASSPGHGYTEAFF.